A selection of T cell receptor beta chains follows, all from one sample in a study of blood T cell repertoires in COVID-19. Libraries were prepared by immunoSEQ multiplex PCR; TCRdb keeps only in-frame clonotypes and omits some of them. The table records 250,000 to 300,000 clones, around four fifths of them present only once. The specimen sequenced was PBMCs or T cells enriched from blood (not recorded which). These receptors originate from a man aged 30 to 39 with acute COVID-19. Both conserved end residues are part of each CDR3. Expanded clones are given a class, and other clones once, few, many or no size at all.

J gene,clone size,V gene,CDR3 protein
TRBJ2-5,.,TRBV7-9,CASSLQETQYF
TRBJ1-1,once,TRBV14,CASRRGGHTEAFF
TRBJ1-4,.,TRBV7-2,CASSSTGLTNEKLFF
TRBJ2-2,.,TRBV24-1,CATSTGITGELFF
TRBJ1-1,.,TRBV9,CASSVLILGSEAFF
TRBJ1-4,once,TRBV18,CASSLGQGPNEKLFF
TRBJ2-1,.,TRBV7-9,CASRGTSVSYNEQFF
TRBJ2-1,.,TRBV5-1,CASSLVGAGDYNEQFF
TRBJ2-2,.,TRBV7-9,CASSLTSDSLTGELFF
TRBJ2-3,.,TRBV24-1,CATSRTSGGARTDTQYF
TRBJ2-1,.,TRBV19,CASTHSRRTGLANEQFF
TRBJ1-4,.,TRBV5-1,CASSLSSTNEKLFF
TRBJ1-6,.,TRBV19,CASSIGGLGNSPLHF